This T cell receptor beta chain was sequenced in a study of blood T cell repertoires in COVID-19. Study-wide context: Whether acute or convalescent, the COVID-19 samples came from the United States, Italy and Spain. Nucleic acid was either cDNA or gDNA, and it came from T cells, B-cell-depleted T cells, or PBMCs.

Method: immunoSEQ multiplex PCR; TCRdb's copy keeps in-frame clones and lacks some. The profile shows roughly 200,000 clones, over 75% of them singletons. V was shortened by 1 base and J by 3 bases, with 5 bases between the two germline ends. Germline V CDR1 and CDR2: SEHNR, FQNEAQ (reference sequence). The CDR3 length is 13 residues. V gene TRBV7-9 combines with J gene TRBJ2-3; unclear D gene. The clonotype comes from a person aged 65-85 years with COVID-19, enrolled during active disease. The specimen sequenced was peripheral blood. The CDR3 bases are TGTGCCAGCAGCTTAGATTTAACAGATACGCAGTATTTT. Amino acid sequence: CASSLDLTDTQYF.